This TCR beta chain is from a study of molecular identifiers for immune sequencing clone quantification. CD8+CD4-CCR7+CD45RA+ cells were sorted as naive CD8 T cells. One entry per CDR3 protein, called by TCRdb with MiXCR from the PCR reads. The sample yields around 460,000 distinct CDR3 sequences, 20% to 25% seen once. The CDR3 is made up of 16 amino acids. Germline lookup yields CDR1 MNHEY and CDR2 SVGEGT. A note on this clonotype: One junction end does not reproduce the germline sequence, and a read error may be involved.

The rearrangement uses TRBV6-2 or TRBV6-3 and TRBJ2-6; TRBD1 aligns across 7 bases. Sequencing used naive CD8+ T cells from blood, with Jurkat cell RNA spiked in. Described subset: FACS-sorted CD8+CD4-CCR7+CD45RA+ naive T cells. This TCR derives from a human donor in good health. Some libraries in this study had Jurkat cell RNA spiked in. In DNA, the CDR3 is TGTGCCAGCAGTTACGCCACAGGGGCTGGGGCCAACATCCTGACTTTC. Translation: CASSYATGAGANILTF.